This T cell receptor (beta chain) is from a study of blood T cell repertoires in COVID-19. Overall study context: COVID-19 samples collected from the United States, Italy and Spain covered acute and convalescent phases.

CDR3 length: 15 amino acids. Germline V CDR1 and CDR2: SGHVS, FQNEAQ. V gave up 8 bases and J gave up 4 bases; unmatched junction bases: 12. Source study methods: Scientists estimated how many nucleated cells there were by amplifying reference gene primers. Produced via immunoSEQ multiplex PCR; TCRdb's table is partial and in-frame only. V, J and clone size derive from that table, while D and trimming were established from the DNA sequence. The data show around 23,000 clones, around 82% seen once. V gene TRBV7-8 combines with J gene TRBJ1-1; 8 nucleotides agree with TRBD1. The sequence came from a human donor in a cohort sampled during active COVID-19. Sequenced input: peripheral blood. The CDR3 protein is CASERSGQASTEAFF. DNA for the CDR3: TGTGCCAGCGAAAGATCGGGACAGGCATCCACTGAAGCTTTCTTT.